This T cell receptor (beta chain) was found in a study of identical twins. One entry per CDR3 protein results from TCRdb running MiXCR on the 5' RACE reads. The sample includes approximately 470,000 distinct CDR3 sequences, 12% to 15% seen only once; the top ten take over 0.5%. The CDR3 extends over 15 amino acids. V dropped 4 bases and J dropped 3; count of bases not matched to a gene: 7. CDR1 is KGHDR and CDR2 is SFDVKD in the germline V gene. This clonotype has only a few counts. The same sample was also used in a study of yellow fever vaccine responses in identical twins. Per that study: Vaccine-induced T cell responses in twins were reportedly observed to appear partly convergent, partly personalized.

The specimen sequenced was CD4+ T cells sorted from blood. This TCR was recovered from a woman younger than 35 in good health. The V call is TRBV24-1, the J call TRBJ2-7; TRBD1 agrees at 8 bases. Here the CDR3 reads CATSDTGTGVYEQYF. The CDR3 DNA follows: TGTGCCACCAGTGACACCGGGACAGGTGTCTACGAGCAGTACTTC.